This T cell receptor (beta chain) is drawn from a study of vaccination effects on CD4 cells after COVID-19. Findings and caveats of the study: Early post-infection timepoints were missing from the study, which also had few convalescent patients.

Comment on this clone: No antigen is known for it.

Peptide-pool stimulation followed by sequencing identified expanded antigen-specific CD4+ clonotypes in the ViraFEST assay. Isolation of CD4+ T cells took place after 10 days of culture. A positive SARS-CoV-2 PCR test fell between March and December 2020. Supplemented with roughly 9 IU/ml IL-2 and 7.5 to 10 ug/ml peptides, some 2 million PBMC per well were kept in culture. CDR1 is MNHEY and CDR2 is SMNVEV in the germline V gene (reference sequence). CDR3 size: 15 residues. With 1 base clipped from V and 4 bases from J, the junction kept 6 bases outside the gene matches. TCRdb keeps only in-frame clones here, not all; method: immunoSEQ multiplex PCR. The repertoire holds 55,000 to 90,000 clones, more than 65% seen once, with over 4.5% in the top ten.

The sequencing here drew on CD4+ T cells from PBMCs cultured with HIV peptides, taken before COVID-19 vaccination. The subset is: HIV-1 Nef peptide pool negative control/reference culture. This chain uses TRBV27 with TRBJ2-5; TRBD2 matches at 7 bases. This clonotype originated in a human donor who had a prior SARS-CoV-2 infection. CDR3: CASSLYGGGAETQYF. The CDR3, as DNA: TGTGCCAGCAGTTTATACGGGGGAGGGGCAGAGACCCAGTACTTC.